Listed here are 30 T cell receptor beta chains from one sample, sequenced in a study of T cells expressing NK-cell markers. Each CDR3 protein gets one entry in TCRdb, which reprocessed the 5' RACE reads and gives no DNA. The specimen's table records roughly 430,000 distinct CDR3 sequences. Sequencing was performed on blood T cells: a sorted CD56 or NKG2C T cell subset, CD4+ or CD8+ T cells, or bulk PBMC T cells (not recorded which). The source is a woman between 18 and 70 years old in good health.

This chain uses TRBV20-1 with TRBJ1-5; the TCRdb D gene call, TRBD1, has no DNA to confirm it. The CDR3 runs 16 residues. Germline CDR1 is DFQATT and CDR2 is SNEGSKA (reference sequence). The CDR3 protein is CSARDPRQGSNQPQHF.

This chain connects TRBV20-1 to TRBJ2-2; TCRdb outputs TRBD2, but without DNA this stays unchecked. The V gene's germline CDR1 is DFQATT and CDR2 SNEGSKA (reference sequence). The CDR3 has 19 residues. The CDR3 here is CSAREPRTSDVYPTGELFF.

The chain links TRBV4-3 to TRBJ1-5; without DNA, the TCRdb call of TRBD1 cannot be checked. The CDR3 covers 15 residues. Germline loops: CDR1 LGHNA, CDR2 YSLEER. CDR3 region: CASSQDRGLGQPQHF.

The CDR3: CASSPASGTFSEQFF. The chain links TRBV18 to TRBJ2-1; TCRdb calls TRBD2, which cannot be checked without DNA. This CDR3 comprises 15 residues. Germline V gene sequence: CDR1 KGHSH, CDR2 LQKENI.

The chain links TRBV15 to TRBJ2-4; TCRdb's D call, TRBD1, is unchecked because there is no DNA. CDR1 is LNHNV, CDR2 YYDKDF, per germline (reference sequence). This CDR3 has 14 amino acids. The CDR3 protein is CATAWGQGKNIQYF.

The chain couples TRBV7-9 to TRBJ2-5; TCRdb reports TRBD1, a call that lacks DNA to check it against. CDR1 SEHNR and CDR2 FQNEAQ come from the germline V gene (reference sequence). CDR3 length equals 16 residues. The CDR3 is CASSFPGQGGTETQYF.

J is TRBJ1-5 and V is TRBV10-2; TCRdb indicates TRBD1, and absent DNA this call remains unverified. The CDR3 is made up of 13 amino acids. Germline values: CDR1 WSHSY, CDR2 SAAADI. The chain's CDR3 is CASSDRVDQPQHF.

The genes are TRBV2 and TRBJ2-7; TCRdb indicates TRBD1, and absent DNA this call remains unverified. From germline, CDR1 is SNHLY and CDR2 FYNNEI. This CDR3 has 15 amino acids. The CDR3: CASSNGDGGYYEQYF.

J is TRBJ1-3 and V is TRBV18; with no DNA, the TCRdb D assignment of TRBD1 cannot be verified. The CDR3 runs 15 residues. Germline values: CDR1 KGHSH, CDR2 LQKENI. The CDR3 here is CASSQTAGGGNTIYF.

The chain joins TRBV24-1 to TRBJ2-2; the TRBD1 assignment by TCRdb is unverifiable without DNA. The CDR3 is 16 residues long. Per germline, CDR1 KGHDR and CDR2 SFDVKD. The CDR3 is CATSDADSINTGELFF.

The chain uses TRBV6-1 and TRBJ2-1. CDR3 size: 15 residues. The germline V gene has CDR1 MNHNS and CDR2 SASEGT. Here the CDR3 reads CASSELLSSYNEQFF.

The chain links TRBV7-7 to TRBJ2-5; lacking DNA, the TRBD2 call made by TCRdb goes unchecked. CDR1 SSHAT and CDR2 FNYEAQ come from the germline V gene (reference sequence). The length of the CDR3 is 16 residues. The CDR3 region is CASSPAYLSGGETQYF.

This sequence joins TRBV10-3 and TRBJ1-2; TCRdb outputs TRBD1, but without DNA this stays unchecked. CDR3 length: 16 amino acids. CDR1 and CDR2 from the germline V gene are ENHRY and SYGVKD. CDR3 loop: CAISEGGTDVIYGYTF.

The V and J genes are TRBV6-1 and TRBJ2-1; TCRdb's D gene call, TRBD2, goes unchecked for lack of DNA. In germline, CDR1 is MNHNS, CDR2 SASEGT. This CDR3 has 17 amino acids. The CDR3 sequence: CASSPGLAGPAMNEQFF.

The V and J genes are TRBV12-3 or TRBV12-4 and TRBJ1-1; the D gene TCRdb calls, TRBD1, cannot be checked with no DNA. The CDR3 loop spans 15 amino acids. This CDR3 reads CASSAGGGRGTEAFF.

The CDR3 here is CASSLPQRVASYEQYF. The chain recombines TRBV28 with TRBJ2-7; TCRdb's D call, TRBD2, is unchecked because there is no DNA. CDR3 size: 16 residues. CDR1 is MDHEN, CDR2 SYDVKM, per germline.

The chain recombines TRBV4-3 with TRBJ2-1; the D gene TCRdb calls, TRBD2, cannot be checked with no DNA. Germline assignment: CDR1 LGHNA and CDR2 YSLEER. The CDR3 length is 17 residues. The CDR3 reads CASSQEPWAGEYNEQFF.

This chain connects TRBV5-1 to TRBJ1-2. Germline V gene data show CDR1 as SGHRS and CDR2 as YFSETQ. The CDR3 is 15 residues long. CDR3 residues: CASSLEGSNNYGYTF.

The chain recombines TRBV6-5 with TRBJ1-2. The germline V gene has CDR1 MNHEY and CDR2 SVGAGI. CDR3 length equals 13 residues. CDR3 region: CASSSYSGYGYTF.

The gene calls are TRBV5-1 and TRBJ1-2. The CDR3 is 14 residues long. CDR1 and CDR2 (germline): SGHRS, YFSETQ. CDR3 in amino acids: CASSLALFNYGYTF.

The J gene is TRBJ1-5, the V gene TRBV20-1; TCRdb returns TRBD1, unconfirmable since there is no DNA. The CDR3 is 14 residues long. Germline assignment: CDR1 DFQATT and CDR2 SNEGSKA (reference sequence). This chain's CDR3 is CSARDKDSPLPQHF.

This chain joins TRBV18 and TRBJ2-1; TCRdb reports TRBD1, a call that lacks DNA to check it against. From germline, CDR1 is KGHSH and CDR2 LQKENI. The CDR3 is made up of 14 amino acids. The CDR3 region is CASSRDRFYNEQFF.

The chain links TRBV7-6 to TRBJ2-1; TCRdb indicates TRBD2, and absent DNA this call remains unverified. Germline-derived CDR1 and CDR2 are SGHVS and FNYEAQ. CDR3 length: 13 residues. The chain's CDR3 is CASSVTARDEQFF.

The chain links TRBV12-3 or TRBV12-4 to TRBJ1-5. This CDR3 contains 14 residues. The CDR3 reads CASSFDAGNQPQHF.

The chain recombines TRBV20-1 with TRBJ2-1; with no DNA, the TCRdb D assignment of TRBD2 cannot be verified. Germline V gene data show CDR1 as DFQATT and CDR2 as SNEGSKA (reference sequence). This CDR3 spans 15 amino acids. CDR3 amino acids: CSASNRGEGRYEQFF.

The chain links TRBV6-2 or TRBV6-3 to TRBJ1-1. CDR1 MNHEY and CDR2 SVGEGT come from the germline V gene. The CDR3 has 13 amino acids. The CDR3 is CASSTTTITEAFF.

The rearrangement uses TRBV7-2 and TRBJ2-1; lacking DNA, the TRBD1 call made by TCRdb goes unchecked. Germline loops: CDR1 SGHTA, CDR2 FQGNSA. This CDR3 contains 13 residues. The CDR3 spells CASSPQGKNEQFF. The full variable domain, in which reference TRBV7-2 and TRBJ2-1 provide the parts outside the CDR3, is GAGVSQSPSNKVTEKGKDVELRCDPISGHTALYWYRQSLGQGLEFLIYFQGNSAPDKSGLPSDRFSAERTGGSVSTLTIQRTQQEDSAVYLCASSPQGKNEQFFGPGTRLTVL.

V is TRBV20-1 and J is TRBJ1-1. In germline, CDR1 is DFQATT, CDR2 SNEGSKA (reference sequence). The CDR3 is 13 residues long. The CDR3 here is CSARDQMNTEAFF.

The chain uses TRBV28 and TRBJ2-7. The CDR3 covers 14 residues. The germline V gene has CDR1 MDHEN and CDR2 SYDVKM. The chain's CDR3 is CASRFSTAVYEQYF.

The gene calls are TRBV4-3 and TRBJ2-1. Germline V gene data show CDR1 as LGHNA and CDR2 as YSLEER. The CDR3 sequence is 16 residues long. CDR3 sequence: CASSPFRGSSYNEQFF.